Sequencing of this T cell receptor (beta chain) was carried out in a study of T cells of healthy individuals (dated by TCRdb to 2017 to 2018). Libraries came from 5' RACE. Sequenced using an Illumina MiSeq. Using fastp trimming at Q25 and MiXCR clonotype assembly, TCRdb reanalyzed the public sequencing data and kept in-frame beta chains. For every CDR3 protein sequence, its rows merge into one entry that carries the most common genes and DNA. The sample table holds some 100,000 distinct CDR3 sequences, of which approximately 16% were seen once. The top ten constitute around 6.4% of the sample. This clonotype showed up many times. This receptor's antigen is unknown. No base-level quality is on record; no much larger clone is a single base apart. In the germline V gene, CDR1 corresponds to SGHRS and CDR2 to YFSETQ. Spanning cysteine to phenylalanine, the CDR3 consists of 13 amino acids. Only CDR3 DNA remains: 39 bases, in frame from the first base. V is reduced by 2 bases and J by 6 bases, leaving a spacing of 9 bases between them.

The TCR was taken from a human donor in good health. Rearrangement joined TRBV5-1 to TRBJ2-1, with the D gene call left open. The DNA sequence is as follows: TGCGCCAGCAGCTTCGACCAATCCAATGAGCAGTTCTTC. It codes for CASSFDQSNEQFF.